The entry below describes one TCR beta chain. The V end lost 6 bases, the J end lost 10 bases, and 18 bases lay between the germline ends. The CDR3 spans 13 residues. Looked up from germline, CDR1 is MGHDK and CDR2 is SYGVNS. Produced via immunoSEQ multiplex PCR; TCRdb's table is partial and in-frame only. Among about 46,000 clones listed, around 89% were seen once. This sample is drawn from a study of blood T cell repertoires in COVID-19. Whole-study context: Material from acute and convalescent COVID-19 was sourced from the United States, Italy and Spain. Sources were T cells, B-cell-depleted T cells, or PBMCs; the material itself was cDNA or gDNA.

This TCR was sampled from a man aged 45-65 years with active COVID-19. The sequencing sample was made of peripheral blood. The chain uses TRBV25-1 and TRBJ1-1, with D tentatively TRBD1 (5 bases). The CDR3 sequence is CASSPKQALGAFF. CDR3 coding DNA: TGTGCCAGCAGCCCCAAACAGGCCCTGGGAGCTTTCTTT.